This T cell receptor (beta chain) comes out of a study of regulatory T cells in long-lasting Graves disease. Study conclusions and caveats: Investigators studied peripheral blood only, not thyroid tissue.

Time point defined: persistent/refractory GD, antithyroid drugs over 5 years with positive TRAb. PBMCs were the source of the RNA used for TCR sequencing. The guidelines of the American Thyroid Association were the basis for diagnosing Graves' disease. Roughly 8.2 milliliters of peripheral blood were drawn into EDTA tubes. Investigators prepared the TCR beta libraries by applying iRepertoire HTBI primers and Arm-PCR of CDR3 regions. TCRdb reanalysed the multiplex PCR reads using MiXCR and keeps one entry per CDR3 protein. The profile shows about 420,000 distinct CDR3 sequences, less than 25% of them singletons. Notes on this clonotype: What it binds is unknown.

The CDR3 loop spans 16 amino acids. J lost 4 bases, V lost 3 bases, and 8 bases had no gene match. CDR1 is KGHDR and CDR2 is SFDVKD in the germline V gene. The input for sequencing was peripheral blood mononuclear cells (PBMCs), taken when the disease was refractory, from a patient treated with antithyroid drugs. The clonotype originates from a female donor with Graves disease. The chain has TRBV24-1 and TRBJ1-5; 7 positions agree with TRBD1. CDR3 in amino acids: CATSDGRQGMNQPQHF. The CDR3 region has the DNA TGTGCCACCAGTGATGGACGACAGGGAATGAATCAGCCCCAGCATTTT.